These 21 T cell receptor beta chains share one sample of origin, sequenced in a study of breast tumors, draining lymph nodes, adjacent tissues. Each CDR3 protein gets one entry after TCRdb re-called the multiplex PCR reads with MiXCR. The repertoire holds about 270,000 distinct CDR3 sequences, with about 33% as singletons. Samples came from axillary lymph nodes draining the breast cancer. Sequenced: axillary lymph node tissue. The source is a female donor with breast cancer. Some clones in this sample may be carry-over from other donors' samples.

This clonotype was observed many times. The V gene is TRBV5-1, the J gene TRBJ2-2; 9 bases align to TRBD2. The germline gives CDR1 SGHRS, CDR2 YFSETQ. Trimming at V came to 3 bases and at J to 6 bases, leaving 9 bases not matched to a gene. There are 16 residues in the CDR3. This CDR3 is CASSSLAGDRAGELFF. The CDR3 DNA follows: TGCGCCAGCAGCTCCTTAGCGGGAGATCGGGCCGGGGAGCTGTTTTTT.

The sample holds many counts of this clonotype. V is TRBV20-1 and J is TRBJ2-3; no reliable D call. Germline CDR1 reads DFQATT; CDR2 reads SNEGSKA (reference sequence). The CDR3 length is 17 residues. With 0 bases removed from V and 1 base from J, the gap between germline ends came to 17 bases. The CDR3 DNA follows: TGCAGTGCTAGAGATGCTAGGGCAGCTGGTGGCACAGATACGCAGTATTTT. This encodes CSARDARAAGGTDTQYF.

At least ten counts were recorded for this clonotype. V gene TRBV12-3 or TRBV12-4 combines with J gene TRBJ2-1, with unresolved D. Trimming took 7 bases from V and 15 from J, leaving 25 bases between them. The length of the CDR3 is 14 residues. This CDR3 reads CASTQPPHLQAMFF. CDR3 sequence (DNA): TGTGCCAGCACTCAACCCCCCCATTTGCAAGCCATGTTCTTC.

This clonotype was observed at least ten times. The chain links TRBV9 to TRBJ1-2; D unclear. This CDR3 has 13 residues. V lost 0 bases, J lost 5 bases, and 8 bases lay in between. Germline CDR1 SGDLS, CDR2 YYNGEE. This chain's CDR3 is CASSVEGVYGYTF. Written as DNA, the CDR3 is TGTGCCAGCAGCGTAGAGGGAGTTTATGGCTACACCTTC.

There are many counts of this clonotype. This chain connects TRBV7-8 to TRBJ2-5; D call uncertain. CDR1 is SGHVS, CDR2 FQNEAQ, per germline. V was shortened by 5 bases and J by 9 bases, with 22 bases between the two germline ends. The CDR3 contains 15 residues. The CDR3 sequence: CASSHPALGGMAQYF. The CDR3 bases are TGTGCCAGCAGCCATCCTGCCCTAGGTGGGATGGCCCAGTACTTC.

This clonotype occurred many times. The V and J genes are TRBV11-2 and TRBJ2-3, with TRBD2 matching over 12 bases. The V gene's germline CDR1 is SGHAT and CDR2 FQNNGV. With V trimmed by 0 bases and J by 5 bases, 3 bases remained unmatched. The length of the CDR3 is 16 residues. CDR3 in DNA: TGTGCCAGCAGCTTAGACCTAGCGGGAGGGTTAGATACGCAGTATTTT. This codes for CASSLDLAGGLDTQYF.

The gene calls are TRBV5-4 and TRBJ2-4; 9 bases are shared with TRBD2. Trimming took 3 bases from V and 0 from J; bases not matched to a gene: 4. Per germline, CDR1 SGHNT and CDR2 YYREEE (reference sequence). This CDR3 comprises 16 residues. The chain's CDR3 is CASSWGAGGAKNIQYF. The DNA of the CDR3 is TGTGCCAGCAGCTGGGGAGCGGGAGGAGCCAAAAACATTCAGTACTTC.

In this sample, this clonotype turned up many times. The chain has TRBV29-1 and TRBJ1-2; no definite D call. Germline assignment: CDR1 SQVTM and CDR2 ANQGSEA. V lost 2 bases and J lost 6, with 7 bases in between. The length of the CDR3 is 11 residues. The DNA of the CDR3 is TGCAGCGTTGAAACCAGGAATGGCTACACCTTC. It encodes CSVETRNGYTF. The full variable domain, rest sourced from reference TRBV29-1 and TRBJ1-2, is SAVISQKPSRDICQRGTSLTIQCQVDSQVTMMFWYRQQPGQSLTLIATANQGSEATYESGFVIDKFPISRPNLTFSTLTVSNMSPEDSSIYLCSVETRNGYTFGSGTRLTVV.

This clonotype was observed at least ten times. The rearrangement uses TRBV9 and TRBJ1-4; 7 bases are a match to TRBD1. Per the germline V gene, CDR1 is SGDLS and CDR2 is YYNGEE. V lost 4 bases and J lost 7; bases outside the gene matches: 16. The CDR3 is 17 amino acids. The CDR3 nucleotides read TGTGCCAGCAGCTCCGATGATAGGGACAGAGACGGTGAAAAACTGTTTTTT. This sequence encodes CASSSDDRDRDGEKLFF.

There are a few counts of this clonotype. The chain has TRBV12-3 or TRBV12-4 and TRBJ2-7, with TRBD2 identical over 7 bases. This CDR3 has 16 amino acids. With V trimmed by 3 bases and J by 2 bases, 10 bases remained unmatched. CDR3 bases: TGTGCCAGCAGTTTCGCGCTCTCTAGCGGCACCTACGAGCAGTACTTC. Its protein is CASSFALSSGTYEQYF.

This sequence joins TRBV6-5 and TRBJ2-1; D is ambiguous. Germline V gene sequence: CDR1 MNHEY, CDR2 SVGAGI. V gave up 1 base and J gave up 6 bases, with 7 bases separating them. This CDR3 spans 13 amino acids. The CDR3 loop is CASSYLGPNEQFF. CDR3 DNA sequence: TGTGCCAGCAGTTACTTGGGCCCCAATGAGCAGTTCTTC.

This clonotype has at least ten counts. The CDR3 DNA is TGTGCCAGCAGGGACCTAGCGGGGGATAGCTCCTACGAGCAGTACTTC. This gives the protein CASRDLAGDSSYEQYF. The rearrangement links TRBV6-5 to TRBJ2-7; 10 bases map to TRBD2. The V segment lost 6 bases and the J segment 0 bases; nucleotides outside the gene matches: 8. This CDR3 comprises 16 residues. CDR1 is MNHEY, CDR2 SVGAGI, per germline.

This clonotype was recorded many times. This chain connects TRBV12-3 or TRBV12-4 to TRBJ2-1; 11 bases map to TRBD2. V lost 8 bases, J lost 9 bases, and 9 bases stayed unmatched. There are 14 residues in the CDR3. CDR3 amino acids: CASGLTSGRGEQFF. CDR3 in DNA: TGTGCCAGCGGATTAACTAGCGGGAGAGGTGAGCAGTTCTTC.

V is TRBV27 and J is TRBJ2-3; D may correspond to TRBD1 or TRBD2 (6 bases each). Trimming removed 6 bases from V and 1 base from J, with 11 bases in between. In germline, CDR1 is MNHEY, CDR2 SMNVEV (reference sequence). This CDR3 spans 14 amino acids. CDR3 amino acids: CASRAGDCTDTQYF. CDR3 DNA: TGTGCCAGCAGGGCAGGGGACTGCACAGATACGCAGTATTTT.

This clonotype was seen a handful of times. The J gene is TRBJ1-2, the V gene TRBV6-1, with D unclear. V was trimmed by 1 base and J by 0 bases, leaving 9 bases between them. The CDR3 extends over 15 amino acids. The V gene's germline CDR1 is MNHNS and CDR2 SASEGT. CDR3 coding DNA: TGTGCCAGCAGTGAAGGAGGACCTCCTAACTATGGCTACACCTTC. Protein product: CASSEGGPPNYGYTF.

There are many counts of this clonotype. The rearrangement joins TRBV2 to TRBJ1-6; 7 bases map to TRBD1. J gave up 5 bases and V 6 bases, and 7 bases lay outside the gene matches. This CDR3 contains 15 residues. The germline CDR1 and CDR2 sequences are SNHLY and FYNNEI. Written as DNA, the CDR3 is TGTGCCAGCAGCGCTCTGACAGGGAATAATTCACCCCTCCACTTT. It yields the protein CASSALTGNNSPLHF. The variable domain in full, completed from reference TRBV2 and TRBJ1-6, reads EPEVTQTPSHQVTQMGQEVILRCVPISNHLYFYWYRQILGQKVEFLVSFYNNEISEKSEIFDDQFSVERPDGSNFTLKIRSTKLEDSAMYFCASSALTGNNSPLHFGNGTRLTVT.

This clonotype was counted many times. The J gene is TRBJ2-5, the V gene TRBV20-1; no reliable D call. The CDR3 spans 15 residues. V lost 6 bases, J lost 2 bases, and 19 bases lay in between. Germline assignment: CDR1 DFQATT and CDR2 SNEGSKA (reference sequence). The CDR3 nucleotides are TGCAGTGCCATACAATGGTTACTTAGACAAGAGACCCAGTACTTC. Protein sequence: CSAIQWLLRQETQYF.

This clonotype showed up many times. The V call is TRBV5-5, the J call TRBJ2-2; unclear D gene. Trimming left V 1 base short and J 5 bases short, with 18 bases between. Germline CDR1 reads SGHKS; CDR2 reads YYEKEE (reference sequence). This CDR3 comprises 17 residues. The DNA of the CDR3 is TGTGCCAGCAGCTTGTCGGTCCCGATCGTTTATACCGGGGAGCTGTTTTTT. It translates to CASSLSVPIVYTGELFF. Complete variable domain (other parts from reference TRBV5-5 and TRBJ2-2): DAGVTQSPTHLIKTRGQQVTLRCSPISGHKSVSWYQQVLGQGPQFIFQYYEKEERGRGNFPDRFSARQFPNYSSELNVNALLLGDSALYLCASSLSVPIVYTGELFFGEGSRLTVL.

This clonotype came up a few times. V gene TRBV27 combines with J gene TRBJ2-1; TRBD2 matches 11 bases. Germline-derived CDR1 and CDR2 are MNHEY and SMNVEV (reference sequence). The CDR3 totals 14 residues. The trim removed 5 bases at V and 4 bases at J, leaving 1 base unmatched. The CDR3 region has the DNA TGTGCCAGCAGTGTAGCGGGAGGGTACAATGAGCAGTTCTTC. Its protein is CASSVAGGYNEQFF.

This clonotype was recorded only once. A much larger clone sits a single nucleotide away, making a read error possible. The chain links TRBV30 to TRBJ2-7; TRBD2 is a possible D gene (5 bases). This CDR3 has 12 amino acids. The germline gives CDR1 GTSNPN, CDR2 SVGIG (reference sequence). CDR3 sequence: CAWSVRGYEHYF. The CDR3 region has the DNA TGTGCCTGGAGTGTACGAGGGTACGAGCACTACTTC. The full variable domain, with the rest looked up from reference TRBV30 and TRBJ2-7, is SQTIHQWPATLVQPVGSPLSLECTVEGTSNPNLYWYRQAAGRGLQLLFYSVGIGQISSEVPQNLSASRPQDRQFILSSKKLLLSDSGFYLCAWSVRGYEHYFGPGTRLTVT.

This clonotype was recorded a few times. The V gene is TRBV30, the J gene TRBJ2-2, with 7 bases lining up with TRBD2. The CDR3 length is 14 residues. V shed 2 bases and J 6 bases; nucleotides not matched to a gene: 6. Germline V gene lookup returns CDR1 GTSNPN and CDR2 SVGIG (reference sequence). The CDR3 sequence is CAWSWTRGAGELFF. In nucleotides, the CDR3 is TGTGCCTGGAGTTGGACCCGGGGGGCCGGGGAGCTGTTTTTT.